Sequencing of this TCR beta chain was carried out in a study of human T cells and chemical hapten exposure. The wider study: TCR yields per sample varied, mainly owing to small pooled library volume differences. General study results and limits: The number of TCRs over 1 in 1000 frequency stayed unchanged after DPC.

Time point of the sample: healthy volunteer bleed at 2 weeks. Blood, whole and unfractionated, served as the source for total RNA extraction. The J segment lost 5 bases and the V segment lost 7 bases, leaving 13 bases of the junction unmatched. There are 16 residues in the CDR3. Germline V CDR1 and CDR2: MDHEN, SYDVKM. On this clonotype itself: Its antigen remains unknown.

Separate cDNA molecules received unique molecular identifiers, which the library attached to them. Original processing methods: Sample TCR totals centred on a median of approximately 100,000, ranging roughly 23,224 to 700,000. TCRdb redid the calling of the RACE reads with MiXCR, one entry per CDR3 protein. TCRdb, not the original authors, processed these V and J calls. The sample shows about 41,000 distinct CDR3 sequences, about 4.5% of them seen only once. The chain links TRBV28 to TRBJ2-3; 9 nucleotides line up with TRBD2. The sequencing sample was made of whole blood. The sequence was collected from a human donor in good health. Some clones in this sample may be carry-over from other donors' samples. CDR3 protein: CASTLGGRAWGDTQYF. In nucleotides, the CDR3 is TGTGCCAGCACCCTGGGCGGGAGGGCCTGGGGAGATACGCAGTATTTT.